One and the same sample provided the 23 T cell receptor beta chains below, sequenced in a study of blood T cell repertoires in COVID-19. Repertoires were generated with immunoSEQ multiplex PCR, while TCRdb's copy carries only in-frame clones and drops some. This sample has roughly 83,000 clones; around 84% occur once, and the top ten carry under 8.5%. The sample was peripheral blood. These receptors were obtained from a man older than 75 with active or convalescent COVID-19.

V is TRBV7-2 and J is TRBJ1-2; D call uncertain. The length of the CDR3 is 13 residues. Germline V lookup: CDR1 SGHTA, CDR2 FQGNSA. Trimming removed 3 bases at V and 8 bases at J, with 13 bases between. The DNA for the CDR3 is TGTGCCAGCAGCTTGACTCTTCCCTACGGCTACACCTTC. Protein product: CASSLTLPYGYTF. Variable domain in full (rest from reference TRBV7-2 and TRBJ1-2): GAGVSQSPSNKVTEKGKDVELRCDPISGHTALYWYRQSLGQGLEFLIYFQGNSAPDKSGLPSDRFSAERTGGSVSTLTIQRTQQEDSAVYLCASSLTLPYGYTFGSGTRLTVV.

In this sample, this clone turned up once. CDR3 in amino acids: CASSLGATNEKLFF. The DNA for the CDR3 is TGTGCCAGCAGTTTGGGGGCCACTAATGAAAAACTGTTTTTT. The gene calls are TRBV28 and TRBJ1-4, with a weak D call TRBD1 (6 bases). Germline V CDR1 and CDR2: MDHEN, SYDVKM. V was cut by 3 bases and J by 2 bases, with 7 bases left in between. The CDR3 is 14 residues long.

V usage is TRBV3-1 (or the pseudogene TRBV3-2) and J usage is TRBJ2-2, with 11 nucleotides matching TRBD2. Germline V gene sequence: CDR1 LGHDT, CDR2 YNNKEL (reference sequence). CDR3 length: 16 residues. The V and J ends lost 3 bases and 6 bases, in that order; junction bases with no gene match: 6. Here the CDR3 DNA reads TGTGCCAGCAGCCATATTACGACTAGCGGGGCCGGGGAGCTGTTTTTT. Its protein is CASSHITTSGAGELFF.

This clone was counted a few times. The gene calls are TRBV21-1 and TRBJ1-5; the table's D call TRBD1 went unverified against the DNA. TRBV21-1 is deemed a pseudogene. The CDR3 is made up of 16 amino acids. The CDR3 coding sequence is TGTGCCAGTTATGTAAAGACAGCAATAAGCAATCAGCCCCAGCATTTT. Protein sequence: CASYVKTAISNQPQHF.

The V gene is TRBV4-1, the J gene TRBJ1-4; D unclear. The germline V gene has CDR1 MGHRA and CDR2 YSYEKL. V was trimmed by 0 bases and J by 5 bases, leaving 16 bases between them. This CDR3 has 17 amino acids. DNA for the CDR3: TGCGCCAGCAGCCAAGATCTATGGGCAGGCCTGAATGAAAAACTGTTTTTT. This gives the protein CASSQDLWAGLNEKLFF.

This chain joins TRBV24-1 and TRBJ2-1; TRBD2 is a possible D gene (5 bases). Trimming left V 3 bases short and J 9 bases short, with 23 bases between. CDR3 size: 17 residues. Germline CDR1 is KGHDR and CDR2 is SFDVKD. This CDR3 reads CATSDATRGLLQSEQFF. The DNA of the CDR3 is TGTGCCACCAGTGATGCCACTCGCGGGTTACTACAATCTGAGCAGTTCTTC.

This clone has a handful of counts. This chain uses TRBV19 with TRBJ2-3; D is unclear. CDR1 is LNHDA and CDR2 is SQIVND in the germline V gene (reference sequence). The CDR3 spans 12 residues. Trimming took 5 bases from V and 6 from J, leaving 9 bases between them. CDR3 sequence reads: CASSPREDTQYF. CDR3 in DNA: TGTGCCAGTAGTCCCCGTGAGGATACGCAGTATTTT.

This chain joins TRBV18 and TRBJ2-1, with D possibly TRBD2 on 7 matching bases. There are 18 residues in the CDR3. Looked up from germline, CDR1 is KGHSH and CDR2 is LQKENI. Trimming removed 1 base at V and 3 bases at J, with 19 bases between. CDR3 protein: CASSPRLLGGADYNEQFF. DNA for the CDR3: TGTGCCAGCTCACCACGCCTTCTTGGGGGGGCTGACTACAATGAGCAGTTCTTC.

A single count supports this clone. The chain combines TRBV7-9 with TRBJ2-5; TRBD1 might be the D (5 bases). Trimming shortened V by 6 bases and J by 5 bases, and 22 bases separated the two germline ends. The CDR3 totals 16 residues. Germline CDR1 SEHNR, CDR2 FQNEAQ (reference sequence). Written as DNA, the CDR3 is TGTGCCAGCAGTCCTAAAGGCATCGCGAAGGGGGAGACCCAGTACTTC. The encoded protein is CASSPKGIAKGETQYF.

The gene calls are TRBV28 and TRBJ1-3; D perhaps matches TRBD1 (5 bases). Deletions cut 7 bases from V and 2 bases from J, with 18 bases between. The CDR3 has 16 residues. Per the germline V gene, CDR1 is MDHEN and CDR2 is SYDVKM. This chain's CDR3 is CASTDIDRRTGNTIYF. For the CDR3, the DNA is TGTGCCAGCACCGACATTGACAGAAGGACTGGAAACACCATATATTTT.

The rearrangement links TRBV19 to TRBJ2-1, with D maybe TRBD2 (6 bases). Germline V CDR1 and CDR2: LNHDA, SQIVND (reference sequence). The CDR3 spans 13 residues. Trimming shortened V by 4 bases and J by 6 bases, and 10 bases separated the two germline ends. This chain's CDR3 is CASSTHGGNEQFF. The CDR3 DNA sequence: TGTGCCAGTAGTACTCACGGGGGCAATGAGCAGTTCTTC.

The chain links TRBV12-3 or TRBV12-4 to TRBJ1-1; D remains ambiguous. The CDR3 totals 13 residues. Trimming cost V 6 bases and J 0 bases, with 8 bases left between them. This chain's CDR3 is CASRTGVNTEAFF. The CDR3 DNA follows: TGTGCCAGCAGGACGGGTGTGAACACTGAAGCTTTCTTT.

V and J are TRBV28 and TRBJ1-2; the D gene is possibly TRBD1 (6 bases). Germline V gene data show CDR1 as MDHEN and CDR2 as SYDVKM. Trimming cost V 2 bases and J 7 bases, with 14 bases left between them. CDR3 size: 14 residues. The CDR3 DNA follows: TGTGCCAGCAGTTTAGTGGTCAGGGGACCTGGCTACACCTTC. Translated: CASSLVVRGPGYTF.

This sequence joins TRBV5-5 and TRBJ2-5; no clear D. Deletions cut 0 bases from V and 1 base from J, with 10 bases between. The V gene's germline CDR1 is SGHKS and CDR2 YYEKEE (reference sequence). The CDR3 is 15 residues long. CDR3 sequence reads: CASSLGWQIQETQYF. CDR3 nucleotide sequence: TGTGCCAGCAGCTTGGGTTGGCAGATCCAAGAGACCCAGTACTTC.

The chain combines TRBV4-2 with TRBJ2-2; the match to TRBD2 covers 16 bases. CDR1 and CDR2 from the germline V gene are LGHNA and YNFKEQ. The junction had 4 bases not matched to a gene; V was cut back by 3 bases and J by 0 bases. The CDR3 totals 19 residues. The CDR3 here is CASSQGLAGGPPNTGELFF. The DNA of the CDR3 is TGTGCCAGCAGCCAGGGACTAGCGGGAGGGCCCCCGAACACCGGGGAGCTGTTTTTT.

This chain connects TRBV28 to TRBJ1-5; 7 nucleotides line up with TRBD1. Germline V gives CDR1 MDHEN, CDR2 SYDVKM. The CDR3 sequence is 14 residues long. Trimming took 7 bases from V and 0 from J; bases not matched to a gene: 3. CDR3 sequence (DNA): TGTGCCAGCACTAGGGACAGTAGCAATCAGCCCCAGCATTTT. Protein: CASTRDSSNQPQHF. The complete variable domain, with remaining parts taken from reference TRBV28 and TRBJ1-5, reads DVKVTQSSRYLVKRTGEKVFLECVQDMDHENMFWYRQDPGLGLRLIYFSYDVKMKEKGDIPEGYSVSREKKERFSLILESASTNQTSMYLCASTRDSSNQPQHFGDGTRLSIL.

This clone was recorded once. The chain links TRBV19 to TRBJ1-1, with D unresolved. Germline V lookup: CDR1 LNHDA, CDR2 SQIVND (reference sequence). V was clipped by 5 bases and J by 5 bases, with 15 bases between them. The CDR3 is 14 amino acids. As DNA, the CDR3 is TGTGCCAGTAGTCAAGGCGGGGTGTGGACTGAAGCTTTCTTT. It specifies CASSQGGVWTEAFF.

This clone was recorded only once. The CDR3 loop is CSVEGFTEAFF. CDR3 nucleotides: TGCAGCGTGGAGGGGTTCACTGAAGCTTTCTTT. The V call is TRBV29-1, the J call TRBJ1-1; tentative D call: TRBD1 (5 bases). This CDR3 has 11 residues. CDR1 is SQVTM, CDR2 ANQGSEA, per germline. V was pared by 6 bases and J by 4 bases, with 9 bases between.

The chain recombines TRBV21-1 with TRBJ1-1; the table names TRBD1, a call not compared with the DNA. TRBV21-1 corresponds to a pseudogene. This CDR3 is built from 16 residues. The CDR3 DNA sequence: TGTGCCAGCAGCAAAAAGCGGGACAGGGAGAACACTGAAGCTTTCTTT. Protein product: CASSKKRDRENTEAFF.

The chain employs TRBV7-2 and TRBJ2-3; 8 bases are shared with TRBD2. V lost 7 bases, J lost 2 bases, and 17 bases stayed unmatched. Germline-derived CDR1 and CDR2 are SGHTA and FQGNSA. The CDR3 is made up of 18 amino acids. In DNA form, the CDR3 reads TGTGCCAGCACCTCGGGGAGGCGGGGGGACCCAAACACAGATACGCAGTATTTT. This translates into CASTSGRRGDPNTDTQYF.

V gene TRBV19 combines with J gene TRBJ1-4, with D perhaps matching TRBD1 (5 bases). Trimming stripped 7 bases from V and 8 bases from J, with 17 bases between. This CDR3 spans 14 amino acids. The germline CDR1 and CDR2 sequences are LNHDA and SQIVND (reference sequence). The CDR3 nucleotides read TGTGCCAGTAAGGATGCAGGGTTTATGGAAAAACTGTTTTTT. This codes for CASKDAGFMEKLFF.

This chain uses TRBV29-1 with TRBJ1-1; D not certain. Germline CDR1 SQVTM, CDR2 ANQGSEA. This CDR3 spans 12 amino acids. V was trimmed by 6 bases and J by 1 base, leaving 9 bases between them. The CDR3 region is CSVLHRNTEAFF. CDR3 coding DNA: TGCAGCGTCCTCCATAGGAACACTGAAGCTTTCTTT. Together with reference TRBV29-1 and TRBJ1-1, the CDR3 gives the full variable domain: SAVISQKPSRDICQRGTSLTIQCQVDSQVTMMFWYRQQPGQSLTLIATANQGSEATYESGFVIDKFPISRPNLTFSTLTVSNMSPEDSSIYLCSVLHRNTEAFFGQGTRLTVV.

V and J are TRBV20-1 and TRBJ2-5; a weak D match, TRBD2 (6 bases). The CDR3 has 11 residues. Trimming pared 5 bases from V and 5 bases from J, leaving 9 bases between. Looked up from germline, CDR1 is DFQATT and CDR2 is SNEGSKA (reference sequence). CDR3 loop: CSAAGSETQYF. The CDR3 nucleotides read TGCAGTGCTGCGGGGAGCGAGACCCAGTACTTC.